These T cell receptor beta chains were read from a single sample in a study of CD8+CD57+ T cells in acquired aplastic anemia. TCRdb called the reads again in MiXCR, with one record for every CDR3 protein. The sample includes about 200,000 distinct CDR3 sequences, roughly two thirds of them seen just once. Sequencing was performed on sorted CD4+, CD8+, or CD8+CD57+ T cells (not recorded which) from PBMCs. Receptor source: a human donor with aplastic anemia. Both conserved end residues are part of each CDR3. Each record gives: V gene, clone size, J gene, D gene, CDR3 protein, CDR3 DNA. The D gene is left open where the match is weak. Expanded clones get a size class; other rows say once, few or many, or leave the size out.

>TRBV5-6|-|TRBJ2-5|-
CASSLWRGLHQETQYF
TGTGCCAGCAGCTTGTGGCGCGGGCTACACCAGGAGACCCAGTACTTC
>TRBV7-2|many|TRBJ2-5|TRBD2
CASSPSGTQETQYF
TGTGCCAGCAGCCCGAGCGGGACTCAAGAGACCCAGTACTTC
>TRBV29-1|-|TRBJ1-1|-
CITQGHPNTEAFF
TGCATCACTCAGGGACACCCAAACACTGAAGCTTTCTTT
>TRBV2|-|TRBJ1-5|-
CASTQESNQPQHF
TGTGCCAGCACGCAGGAGAGCAATCAGCCCCAGCATTTT
>TRBV7-2|-|TRBJ2-7|-
CASSLYRGGFNEQYF
TGTGCCAGCAGCTTATACCGAGGAGGGTTCAACGAGCAGTACTTC
>TRBV11-2|-|TRBJ2-7|-
CASSLQPGDIGEQYF
TGTGCCAGCAGCTTACAGCCAGGGGATATCGGCGAGCAGTACTTC
>TRBV9|few|TRBJ2-7|TRBD2
CASSLGTTSSYEQYF
TGTGCCAGCAGCCTCGGGACTACCAGCTCCTACGAGCAGTACTTC
>TRBV7-2|-|TRBJ1-6|-
CASSLGERNSPLHF
TGTGCCAGCAGCTTAGGTGAGAGGAATTCACCCCTCCACTTT
>TRBV20-1|-|TRBJ1-4|TRBD1
CSAREGQGDEKLFF
TGCAGTGCTAGAGAGGGACAGGGAGATGAAAAACTGTTTTTT
>TRBV15|-|TRBJ2-1|TRBD2
CATSSGGLAGGLFPGEQFF
TGTGCCACCAGCAGTGGAGGGCTAGCGGGCGGGCTTTTCCCAGGGGAGCAGTTCTTC
>TRBV25-1|-|TRBJ1-2|-
CASSESVGRESFSYGYTF
TGTGCCAGCAGTGAATCGGTGGGCAGGGAATCCTTTAGCTATGGCTACACCTTC
>TRBV7-3|-|TRBJ2-7|TRBD2
CASSQLAGGGEQYF
TGTGCCAGCAGCCAACTAGCGGGAGGGGGTGAGCAGTACTTC
>TRBV5-1|-|TRBJ2-1|-
CASSLGGGAGNEQFF
TGCGCCAGCAGCTTGGGAGGGGGCGCGGGGAATGAGCAGTTCTTC
>TRBV5-1|-|TRBJ2-7|-
CASDAGQGAYEQYF
TGCGCCAGCGACGCGGGGCAGGGGGCCTACGAGCAGTACTTC